A selection of T cell receptor beta chains follows, all from one sample in a study of blood T cell repertoires in COVID-19. The repertoire was sequenced with immunoSEQ multiplex PCR; TCRdb's copy has only in-frame clones and lacks some. This table holds about 230,000 clones, approximately 80% found once. Sequences were obtained from peripheral blood. These receptors originate from a woman between 50 and 59 years old with acute or convalescent COVID-19. CDR3s include the opening cysteine and the closing phenylalanine or tryptophan. The D gene is left open where the match is weak. Clone size is stated in some rows and not others, as once, few, many or a class when expanded.

V	J	size	D	length	DNA	CDR3
TRBV19	TRBJ2-3	.	TRBD1	15	TGTGCCAGTAGTTTGGACAGGGGACTCCCAGATACGCAGTATTTT	CASSLDRGLPDTQYF
TRBV30	TRBJ1-3	few	.	16	TGTGCCTGGAGCTGGGGGGGCAGCTTCTCTGGAAACACCATATATTTT	CAWSWGGSFSGNTIYF
TRBV15	TRBJ1-4	.	.	14	TGTGCCACTTCCAGGGGTCAGAGTATGGAAAAACTGTTTTTT	CATSRGQSMEKLFF
TRBV21-1	TRBJ2-5	.	.	22	TGTGCCAGCAGCAAAGCGCAGTACCCGGGACTAGCGGGAGGGCCCTTCCAAGAGACCCAGTACTTC	CASSKAQYPGLAGGPFQETQYF
TRBV24-1	TRBJ1-5	.	TRBD1	16	TGTGCCACCAGTGATCCCGGGACAGGGGGCTTCGGGCCCCAGCATTTT	CATSDPGTGGFGPQHF
TRBV7-7	TRBJ2-3	.	.	15	TGTGCTAGCAGCTTAGACGGGGGTCCCACAGATACGCAGTATTTT	CASSLDGGPTDTQYF
TRBV28	TRBJ2-1	.	.	15	TGTGCCAGCAGAGACTCAGGGTCCTTCTACAATGAGCAGTTCTTC	CASRDSGSFYNEQFF
TRBV19	TRBJ1-4	.	.	15	TGTGCCAGTAGTACAGGACAGTCCGGAGGTGAAAAACTGTTTTTT	CASSTGQSGGEKLFF
TRBV2	TRBJ1-1	once	TRBD1	16	TGTGCCAGCAGTGAAGGGGCAGGGGGCACTTTTACTGAAGCTTTCTTT	CASSEGAGGTFTEAFF
TRBV2	TRBJ2-6	.	.	15	TGTGCCAGCACCTTAGACAGGAGTGGGGCCAACGTCCTGACTTTC	CASTLDRSGANVLTF
TRBV5-5	TRBJ1-1	.	.	13	TGTGCCAGCAGCTTGGACTGGAACACTGAAGCTTTCTTT	CASSLDWNTEAFF
TRBV10-2	TRBJ2-5	.	.	14	TGCGCCAGCAGTGTAGGGGAATCGGGAGAGACCCAGTACTTC	CASSVGESGETQYF
TRBV5-1	TRBJ1-2	.	TRBD1	14	TGCGCCAGCAGCCGTACAGGGGGCGGAGACGGCTACACCTTC	CASSRTGGGDGYTF
TRBV6-5	TRBJ2-1	once	.	14	TGTGCCAGCAGTTACTACCGGGGTTACAATGAGCAGTTCTTC	CASSYYRGYNEQFF
TRBV30	TRBJ1-6	few	.	12	TGTGCCTGGAGTCAGGAGGATTCACCCCTCCACTTT	CAWSQEDSPLHF
TRBV3-1/TRBV3-2	TRBJ2-2	.	.	13	TGTGCCAGCAGCCAAGTTTCCTCCGGGGAGCTGTTTTTT	CASSQVSSGELFF
TRBV7-2	TRBJ2-1	.	.	15	TGTGCCAGCACCCTATCTTCCGGGGGTGAGCGTGAGCAGTTCTTC	CASTLSSGGEREQFF
TRBV30	TRBJ1-5	.	.	13	TGTGCCTGGAGTAGCCGGGGCAATCAGCCCCAGCATTTT	CAWSSRGNQPQHF
TRBV29-1	TRBJ2-3	.	.	14	TGCAGCCTCCGAAAAGGGGCTAGCACAGATACGCAGTATTTT	CSLRKGASTDTQYF
TRBV28	TRBJ2-3	.	TRBD2	13	TGTGCCAGCAGACCCGGGGGGGCAGATACGCAGTATTTT	CASRPGGADTQYF
TRBV12-3/TRBV12-4	TRBJ2-7	.	.	12	TGTGCCAGCAAGACAGGATCCTACGAGCAGTACTTC	CASKTGSYEQYF
TRBV6-5	TRBJ2-7	.	TRBD2	15	TGTGCCAGCAGCCCCCGCGGGAGCCCCGGGAACGAGCAGTACTTC	CASSPRGSPGNEQYF
TRBV5-4	TRBJ2-7	.	TRBD2	16	TGTGCCAGCAGCACGGCCGGGACTAGCGGGGGCTACGAGCAGTACTTC	CASSTAGTSGGYEQYF
TRBV25-1	TRBJ2-1	.	.	15	TGTGCCAGTAGTAAACAGGGACGGTCCTACAATGAGCAGTTCTTC	CASSKQGRSYNEQFF
TRBV12-5	TRBJ2-1	few	.	14	TGTGCTAGTGGTTCAGGGGCACCGGACAATGAGCAGTTCTTC	CASGSGAPDNEQFF
TRBV4-1	TRBJ1-2	once	TRBD1	18	TGCGCCAGCAGCCAAGGGAGCCAAGGGACAGGGGACCTCTATGGCTACACCTTC	CASSQGSQGTGDLYGYTF
TRBV7-7	TRBJ1-1	.	.	10	TGTGCTAACAAGAACACTGAAGCTTTCTTT	CANKNTEAFF
TRBV28	TRBJ1-2	few	.	14	TGTGCCAGCAGAGGGGCCTCAGTTCACTATGGCTACACCTTC	CASRGASVHYGYTF
TRBV11-2	TRBJ2-7	.	.	14	TGTGCCAGCAGCTTAGATCAGGTATCCTACGAGCAGTACTTC	CASSLDQVSYEQYF
TRBV11-2	TRBJ2-2	.	TRBD2	14	TGTGCCAGCAGCTTAGCGGGGGGGGCCGGGGAGCTGTTTTTT	CASSLAGGAGELFF
TRBV2	TRBJ1-3	.	.	15	TGTGCCAGCAGTGGGGGACACTTCTCTGGAAACACCATATATTTT	CASSGGHFSGNTIYF
TRBV20-1	TRBJ1-4	once	.	10	TGCAGTGCGAGTAAAGCGGGACAGTTTTTT	CSASKAGQFF
TRBV5-4	TRBJ2-5	.	TRBD2	16	TGTGCCAGCAGCTTGGAGCGGCCTAGCGGGAGTGAGACCCAGTACTTC	CASSLERPSGSETQYF
TRBV4-1	TRBJ1-5	.	.	14	TGCGCCAGCAGCCAAGATCAGAGGAGTCAGCCCCAGCATTTT	CASSQDQRSQPQHF
TRBV3-1/TRBV3-2	TRBJ2-1	few	TRBD2	15	TGTGCCAGCAGCCGCTTAACTAGCGGCTACAATGAGCAGTTCTTC	CASSRLTSGYNEQFF
TRBV6-1	TRBJ1-2	once	.	15	TGTGCCAGCAGTGAAAAAACCGCCCCAAGGGGAGGCTACACCTTC	CASSEKTAPRGGYTF
TRBV11-2	TRBJ1-5	.	.	14	TGTGCCAGCAGCTCAACAGGTAGTAATCAGCCCCAGCATTTT	CASSSTGSNQPQHF
TRBV18	TRBJ2-3	.	TRBD2	17	TGTGCCAGCTCACCACCGCAAGCGGGGGCTTTCACAGATACGCAGTATTTT	CASSPPQAGAFTDTQYF
TRBV10-1	TRBJ2-7	.	TRBD2	15	TGCGCCAACACCCCGCGGACTAGCGGGAACTCCGAGCAGTACTTC	CANTPRTSGNSEQYF
TRBV5-1	TRBJ1-4	.	.	15	TGCGCCAGCAGCCAGGGGACCACAACTAATGAAAAACTGTTTTTT	CASSQGTTTNEKLFF
TRBV5-6	TRBJ1-2	.	.	13	TGTGCCAGCAGCCAGGCGGGCGCCGGCGGCTACACCTTC	CASSQAGAGGYTF
TRBV28	TRBJ1-1	.	.	14	TGTGCCAGCAGTTCCCAGGGGTTGAACACTGAAGCTTTCTTT	CASSSQGLNTEAFF
TRBV28	TRBJ1-2	.	.	14	TGTGCCAGTTCACCTACACGACAGGACGGTGGCTACACCTTC	CASSPTRQDGGYTF
TRBV6-2/TRBV6-3	TRBJ1-5	.	.	14	TGTGCCAGCAGTTACGGGCAGCACAATCAGCCCCAGCATTTT	CASSYGQHNQPQHF
TRBV5-1	TRBJ1-2	.	.	14	TGCGCCAGCAGCTCCTCCGGGACACCTTATGGCTACACCTTC	CASSSSGTPYGYTF
TRBV10-3	TRBJ2-3	once	TRBD2	13	TGTGCCATCAGTGACGGGACTACGGATACGCAGTATTTT	CAISDGTTDTQYF
TRBV30	TRBJ1-5	.	TRBD1	16	TGTGCCTGGAGTGGGGTAGGGGGACAGAGCAATCAGCCCCAGCATTTT	CAWSGVGGQSNQPQHF
TRBV30	TRBJ2-3	once	TRBD2	14	TGTGCCTGGAGTGTTAGCGGGAGGGGCGATACGCAGTATTTT	CAWSVSGRGDTQYF
TRBV18	TRBJ2-5	.	.	15	TGTGCCAGCTCACCACCTACGGGAATAGAAGAGACCCAGTACTTC	CASSPPTGIEETQYF
TRBV3-1/TRBV3-2	TRBJ2-3	.	.	14	TGTGCCAGCAGCCAATCCCCTAGCACAGATACGCAGTATTTT	CASSQSPSTDTQYF
TRBV9	TRBJ2-3	.	.	14	TGTGCCAGCAGCCGACTGTCCGGGTCAGATACGCAGTATTTT	CASSRLSGSDTQYF
TRBV19	TRBJ1-5	.	TRBD1	19	TGTGCCAGTAGTATAGATAAGCTTTGGGGACAGGGGGCGAGTCAGCCCCAGCATTTT	CASSIDKLWGQGASQPQHF
TRBV5-5	TRBJ2-4	.	TRBD1	13	TGTGCCAGCAGAATACGGGACAGGGACATTCAGTACTTC	CASRIRDRDIQYF